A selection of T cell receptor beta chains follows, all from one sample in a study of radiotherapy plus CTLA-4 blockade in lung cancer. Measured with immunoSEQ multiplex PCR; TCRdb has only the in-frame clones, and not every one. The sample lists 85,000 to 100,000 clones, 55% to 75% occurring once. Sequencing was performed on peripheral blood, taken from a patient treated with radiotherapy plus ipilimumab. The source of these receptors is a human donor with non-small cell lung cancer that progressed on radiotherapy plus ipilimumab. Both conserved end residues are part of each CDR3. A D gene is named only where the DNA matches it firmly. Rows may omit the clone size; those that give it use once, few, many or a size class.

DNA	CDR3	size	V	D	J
TGTGCCAGCAGTTACTCCGGGACAGGGGTTTATGGCTACACCTTC	CASSYSGTGVYGYTF	NA	TRBV28	TRBD1	TRBJ1-2
TGTGCCAGCAGCTTAGTGGAGCGGGAGGGCCGCAATGAGCAGTTCTTC	CASSLVEREGRNEQFF	NA	TRBV7-9	TRBD2	TRBJ2-1
TGTGCCAGCAGTGAAGCGGGGGAGACCCAGTACTTC	CASSEAGETQYF	NA	TRBV6-1	NA	TRBJ2-5
TGTGCCAGCACCAATCCAAGAGGGCCCCAGCATTTT	CASTNPRGPQHF	NA	TRBV28	NA	TRBJ1-5
TGTGCCAGCAGCCAAGAGGGCGGGGATCGGAGAACTGAAGCTTTCTTT	CASSQEGGDRRTEAFF	NA	TRBV14	NA	TRBJ1-1
TGTGCCACCAGCACTAGCGGCTATAATGAGCAGTTCTTC	CATSTSGYNEQFF	NA	TRBV15	TRBD2	TRBJ2-1
TGTGCCAGCAGTTCTCAGGGACAGGGGGTCAATGAGCAGTTCTTC	CASSSQGQGVNEQFF	few	TRBV28	TRBD1	TRBJ2-1
TGTGCCAGCAGCGTAGGCTCGGGGGGCTACACCTTC	CASSVGSGGYTF	NA	TRBV9	NA	TRBJ1-2
TGTGCCAGCAGCGTGTCGTTGACTACCTCCTACGAGCAGTACTTC	CASSVSLTTSYEQYF	NA	TRBV9	NA	TRBJ2-7
TGCGCCAGCAGCTGGCCCGTAACAGCGGGGTCCACAGATACGCAGTATTTT	CASSWPVTAGSTDTQYF	NA	TRBV5-1	TRBD2	TRBJ2-3
TGTGCCAGCAGTCGGACAGTAGGGCAAGAGACCCAGTACTTC	CASSRTVGQETQYF	NA	TRBV6-1	NA	TRBJ2-5
TGCGCCAGCAGCTTGGGGGACGGTAATAGCAATCAGCCCCAGCATTTT	CASSLGDGNSNQPQHF	NA	TRBV5-1	NA	TRBJ1-5
TGCAGCGTTGAGGCGGGAGTCGCGGAGCAGTACTTC	CSVEAGVAEQYF	NA	TRBV29-1	TRBD2	TRBJ2-7
TGTGCCAGCAGCTTGGTCCCCGGGGTGAACACCGGGGAGCTGTTTTTT	CASSLVPGVNTGELFF	NA	TRBV5-5	NA	TRBJ2-2
TGTGCCAGCAGTGAAAACAGGGGGACCTACAATGAGCAGTTCTTC	CASSENRGTYNEQFF	NA	TRBV2	TRBD1	TRBJ2-1
TGCGCCAGCAGCCAAAAGGGTCAGCGGGGGGGCTACAATGAGCAGTTCTTC	CASSQKGQRGGYNEQFF	NA	TRBV4-1	TRBD2	TRBJ2-1
TGCGCCAGCAGTGATCCAGCGGGAGGCTCGGATGAGCAGTTCTTC	CASSDPAGGSDEQFF	NA	TRBV10-2	TRBD2	TRBJ2-1
TGTGCCAGCAGCTTGGGGTTCCTGGCTGGAAACACCATATATTTT	CASSLGFLAGNTIYF	few	TRBV5-6	NA	TRBJ1-3
TGCGCCAGCAGTGAAGAAGGGGCGTTCGGTGAAAAACTGTTTTTT	CASSEEGAFGEKLFF	NA	TRBV10-2	NA	TRBJ1-4
TGTGCCATCAGTGAGTCATTGAACACTGAAGCTTTCTTT	CAISESLNTEAFF	NA	TRBV10-3	NA	TRBJ1-1
TGTGCCAGCGGTCCGGGACAGGGTTACGAGCAGTACTTC	CASGPGQGYEQYF	NA	TRBV7-9	TRBD1	TRBJ2-7
TGTGCCAGCAGTCCCAGCTCTTATAACTATGGCTACACCTTC	CASSPSSYNYGYTF	NA	TRBV27	NA	TRBJ1-2
TGTGCCAGCAGTTTGAGAGATACGCAGTATTTT	CASSLRDTQYF	NA	TRBV28	NA	TRBJ2-3
TGTGCCAGCAGCTCCAGACTAGCGGCTCAAGAGACCCAGTACTTC	CASSSRLAAQETQYF	NA	TRBV7-9	TRBD2	TRBJ2-5
TGTGCCAGCAGCCAATTGGACAGGAACACCGGGGAGCTGTTTTTT	CASSQLDRNTGELFF	few	TRBV16	NA	TRBJ2-2
TGTGCCAGCAGTGGGGACAGGGGGTTCCAGCAGTACTTC	CASSGDRGFQQYF	few	TRBV6-5	TRBD1	TRBJ2-7
TGTGCCATCAGTACTCAGGGAAAAAACACTGAAGCTTTCTTT	CAISTQGKNTEAFF	few	TRBV10-3	NA	TRBJ1-1
TGTGCCAGCAGTTTCTGGGGGGAAGGTGAAAAACTGTTTTTT	CASSFWGEGEKLFF	NA	TRBV27	NA	TRBJ1-4
TGTGCCAGCAGCTTAATGGGGCGGAATTCACCCCTCCACTTT	CASSLMGRNSPLHF	NA	TRBV7-8	NA	TRBJ1-6
TGTGCCAGCAGTTATGGACAGACCCTCTCTGGAAACACCATATATTTT	CASSYGQTLSGNTIYF	NA	TRBV6-6	NA	TRBJ1-3
TGTGCCAGCAGTTACTCGGGACAGGCGGAGACCCAGTACTTC	CASSYSGQAETQYF	NA	TRBV6-6	TRBD1	TRBJ2-5
TGTGCCAGCAGTTCCCTGACAGGGATTGGCAATCAGCCCCAGCATTTT	CASSSLTGIGNQPQHF	NA	TRBV27	TRBD1	TRBJ1-5
TGCGCCAGCAGTGAGCGTGTTTTTAATTCACCCCTCCACTTT	CASSERVFNSPLHF	NA	TRBV10-2	NA	TRBJ1-6
TGTGCCACCAGCAGTCCAGGAGGAGTGAACACTGAAGCTTTCTTT	CATSSPGGVNTEAFF	once	TRBV15	NA	TRBJ1-1
TGTGCCAGCAGCTCCCAAGGTAGAAAACTGTTTTTT	CASSSQGRKLFF	NA	TRBV11-2	NA	TRBJ1-4
TGTGCCAGTGGGGACAGGAACTCCTACGAGCAGTACTTC	CASGDRNSYEQYF	NA	TRBV6-6	TRBD1	TRBJ2-7
TGCGCCAGCAGCACCCAGACAGGGTTGAACACTGAAGCTTTCTTT	CASSTQTGLNTEAFF	NA	TRBV5-1	TRBD1	TRBJ1-1
TGTGCCAGCAGGTGGACAGGGGGATTAACAGATACGCAGTATTTT	CASRWTGGLTDTQYF	NA	TRBV28	TRBD1	TRBJ2-3
TGCAGCGTTGAGGGACATCGGAACTATGGCTACACCTTC	CSVEGHRNYGYTF	NA	TRBV29-1	NA	TRBJ1-2
TGTGCCAGCAGCGTGGGTTCGGGGTTCACAGATACGCAGTATTTT	CASSVGSGFTDTQYF	NA	TRBV9	NA	TRBJ2-3
TGTGCCAGCAGCCGAGACCACAACTACGAGCAGTACTTC	CASSRDHNYEQYF	NA	TRBV4-1	NA	TRBJ2-7
TGTGCCGTCAGCCGACTAGCGGAGAACAATGAGCAGTTCTTC	CAVSRLAENNEQFF	NA	TRBV27	TRBD2	TRBJ2-1
TGCGCCAGCAGCCAAGAACCGCCAGGCCCGAATGAAAAACTGTTTTTT	CASSQEPPGPNEKLFF	NA	TRBV4-3	NA	TRBJ1-4
TGTGCCTGGAGTGACCGCTTTAACTATGGCTACACCTTC	CAWSDRFNYGYTF	NA	TRBV30	NA	TRBJ1-2
TGTGCCAGCACCACGCAGGGAAGGGGGGTCAATGAGCAGTTCTTC	CASTTQGRGVNEQFF	once	TRBV2	NA	TRBJ2-1
TGTGCCAGCGGCCCCACAGGCCGCCCCACAGATACGCAGTATTTT	CASGPTGRPTDTQYF	NA	TRBV5-8	NA	TRBJ2-3
TGCGCCAGCAGCTTGGAGGACACAAAGCCCCCCTACAATGAGCAGTTCTTC	CASSLEDTKPPYNEQFF	once	TRBV5-1	NA	TRBJ2-1
TGTGCCAGCAGGCGAAGCGTAAACATTCAGTACTTC	CASRRSVNIQYF	NA	TRBV6-1	NA	TRBJ2-4
TGCGCCAGCAGTCCAAACCGACAATCGGAAGCTTTCTTT	CASSPNRQSEAFF	NA	TRBV10-1	NA	TRBJ1-1
TGTGCCAGCAGTTTTGGGTCCCTGGGTACCGGGGAGCTGTTTTTT	CASSFGSLGTGELFF	NA	TRBV27	NA	TRBJ2-2
TGTGCCAGCAGCTTAGCTGGGACAGTGAGCAATCAGCCCCAGCATTTT	CASSLAGTVSNQPQHF	few	TRBV7-2	TRBD1	TRBJ1-5
TGTGCCAGCAGCCCGAAGGGACAGCCCTACGAGCAGTACTTC	CASSPKGQPYEQYF	once	TRBV9	TRBD1	TRBJ2-7
TGTGCCAGCAGCGTAGGGGTCCCGGGATCCAGCTCCTACGAGCAGTACTTC	CASSVGVPGSSSYEQYF	NA	TRBV9	NA	TRBJ2-7
TGCGCCAGCAGCCAAGAAAGGGTGGGGGGGGAGACCCAGTACTTC	CASSQERVGGETQYF	NA	TRBV4-3	TRBD2	TRBJ2-5
TGTGCCAGCAGCCAAGTTCGAGCCTTGGGAAATGAGCAGTTCTTC	CASSQVRALGNEQFF	few	TRBV14	NA	TRBJ2-1